This T cell receptor (beta chain) was recorded in a study of PD-L1 blockade in urothelial cancer. Time point meaning: peripheral blood 6 weeks after treatment start. The data were produced by immunoSEQ multiplex PCR, yet TCRdb's version contains in-frame clones alone and is incomplete. The sample contains tens of thousands of clones, 70% to 90% of which appear only once. CDR1 and CDR2 from the germline V gene are SGHRS and YFSETQ. The J segment lost 7 bases and the V segment lost 0 bases, leaving 2 bases of the junction unmatched. The CDR3 runs to 14 residues. The TCR comes from a man aged 70 or older with urothelial cancer. The chain links TRBV5-1 to TRBJ2-2; TRBD1 agrees at 8 bases. The specimen comprised PBMCs, sampled around atezolizumab (anti-PD-L1) treatment. The CDR3 here is CASSLGQGIGELFF. CDR3 sequence (DNA): TGCGCCAGCAGCTTGGGACAGGGGATCGGGGAGCTGTTTTTT.